This T cell receptor (beta chain) is from a study of cytomegalovirus exposure and HLA in healthy donors. Only in-frame clones appear in the TCRdb table, and some are missing; sequencing was by immunoSEQ multiplex PCR. Of 260,000 or so clones detected, more than 75% appear once; the ten largest clones hold around 0.9%. The CDR3 is made up of 13 amino acids. Between the trimmed V and J ends, which lost 4 bases and 4 bases, there was a span of 9 bases. The germline V gene has CDR1 SGHDT and CDR2 YYEEEE. Study findings and constraints: Among TCR beta chains, those listed as cytomegalovirus-associated numbered 164.

About this clone: As yet, its antigen is unknown.

What was sequenced was PBMCs. The receptor was derived from a young woman in good health and CMV-seronegative. The chain couples TRBV5-6 to TRBJ1-5, with no clear D. CDR3 protein: CASSPSGNQPQHF. DNA for the CDR3: TGTGCCAGCAGCCCATCCGGGAATCAGCCCCAGCATTTT.